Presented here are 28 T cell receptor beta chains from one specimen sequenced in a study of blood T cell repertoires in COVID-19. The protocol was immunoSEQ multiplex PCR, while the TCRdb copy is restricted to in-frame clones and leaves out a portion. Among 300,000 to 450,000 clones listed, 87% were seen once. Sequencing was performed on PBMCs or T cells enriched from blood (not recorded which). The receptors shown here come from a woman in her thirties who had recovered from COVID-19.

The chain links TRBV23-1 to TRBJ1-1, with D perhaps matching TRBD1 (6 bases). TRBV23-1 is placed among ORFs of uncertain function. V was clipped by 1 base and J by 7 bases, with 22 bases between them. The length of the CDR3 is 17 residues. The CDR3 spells CASSQLKHRAGWREAFF. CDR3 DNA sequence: TGCGCCAGCAGTCAATTGAAGCACAGGGCGGGTTGGCGTGAAGCTTTCTTT.

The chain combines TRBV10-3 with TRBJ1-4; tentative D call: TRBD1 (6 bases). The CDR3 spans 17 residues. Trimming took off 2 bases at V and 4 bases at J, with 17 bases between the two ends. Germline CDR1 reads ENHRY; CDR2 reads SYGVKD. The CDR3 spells CAISETPVQGYNEKLFF. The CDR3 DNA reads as TGTGCCATCAGTGAGACGCCGGTACAGGGCTATAATGAAAAACTGTTTTTT.

CDR3 loop: CASSKTGTGLNTEAFF. For the CDR3, the DNA is TGTGCCAGCAGCAAAACCGGGACAGGTCTGAACACTGAAGCTTTCTTT. This chain uses TRBV5-4 with TRBJ1-1; 8 bases line up with TRBD1. Trimming took 4 bases from V and 0 from J; bases not matched to a gene: 8. The CDR3 runs to 16 residues. Germline assignment: CDR1 SGHNT and CDR2 YYREEE (reference sequence).

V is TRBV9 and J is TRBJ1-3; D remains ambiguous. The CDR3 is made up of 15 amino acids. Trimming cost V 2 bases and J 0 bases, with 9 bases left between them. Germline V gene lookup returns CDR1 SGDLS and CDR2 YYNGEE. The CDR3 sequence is CASSVRPGSGNTIYF. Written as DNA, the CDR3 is TGTGCCAGCAGCGTCCGTCCAGGCTCTGGAAACACCATATATTTT. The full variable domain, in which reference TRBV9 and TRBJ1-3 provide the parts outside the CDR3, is DSGVTQTPKHLITATGQRVTLRCSPRSGDLSVYWYQQSLDQGLQFLIQYYNGEERAKGNILERFSAQQFPDLHSELNLSSLELGDSALYFCASSVRPGSGNTIYFGEGSWLTVV.

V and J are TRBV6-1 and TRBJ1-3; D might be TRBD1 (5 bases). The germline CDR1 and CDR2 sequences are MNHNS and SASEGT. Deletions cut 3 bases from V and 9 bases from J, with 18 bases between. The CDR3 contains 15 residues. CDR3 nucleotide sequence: TGTGCCAGCAGTGATCGGGCAGGGTTGGGCGGCACCATATATTTT. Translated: CASSDRAGLGGTIYF.

The CDR3 sequence: CASSVGPQGLNEQFF. The CDR3 DNA reads TGTGCCAGCAGTGTAGGACCACAGGGCCTTAATGAGCAGTTCTTC. This rearrangement joins TRBV2 to TRBJ2-1, with TRBD1 as a possible D gene (6 bases). Trimming stripped 4 bases from V and 7 bases from J, with 17 bases between. The V gene's germline CDR1 is SNHLY and CDR2 FYNNEI. CDR3 length: 15 residues.

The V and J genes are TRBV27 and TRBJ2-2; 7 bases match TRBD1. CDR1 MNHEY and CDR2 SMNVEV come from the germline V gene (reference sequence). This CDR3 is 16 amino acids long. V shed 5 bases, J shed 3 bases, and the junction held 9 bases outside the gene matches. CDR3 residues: CASSRRRGQDTGELFF. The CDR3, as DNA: TGTGCCAGCAGTCGCCGAAGGGGGCAGGACACCGGGGAGCTGTTTTTT.

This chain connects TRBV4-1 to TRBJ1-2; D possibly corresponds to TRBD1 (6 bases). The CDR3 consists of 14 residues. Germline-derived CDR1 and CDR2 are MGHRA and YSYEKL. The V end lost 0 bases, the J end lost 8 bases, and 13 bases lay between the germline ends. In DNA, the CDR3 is TGCGCCAGCAGCCAAGACGGCGCAGGGGTAGGCTACACCTTC. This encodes CASSQDGAGVGYTF.

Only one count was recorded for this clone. Here the CDR3 reads CASSPSAGVTDTQYF. In DNA form, the CDR3 reads TGTGCCAGCAGCCCATCAGCGGGGGTAACAGATACGCAGTATTTT. The chain is built from TRBV14 and TRBJ2-3, with 8 bases lining up with TRBD2. Germline V gives CDR1 SGHDN, CDR2 FVKESK. The trim removed 4 bases at V and 3 bases at J, leaving 6 bases unmatched. CDR3 size: 15 residues.

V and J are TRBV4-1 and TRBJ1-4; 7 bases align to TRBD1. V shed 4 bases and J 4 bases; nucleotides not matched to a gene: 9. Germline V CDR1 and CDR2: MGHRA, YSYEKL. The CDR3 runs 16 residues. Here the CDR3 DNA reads TGCGCCAGCAGCCCACGTATGGGACAGAGTAATGAAAAACTGTTTTTT. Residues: CASSPRMGQSNEKLFF.

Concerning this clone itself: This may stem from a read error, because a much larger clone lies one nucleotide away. The CDR3 nucleotides read TGTGCCAGCAGTTTGCAGTACCAAGAGACCCAGTACTTC. This gives the protein CASSLQYQETQYF. The chain couples TRBV28 to TRBJ2-5, with no clear D. The CDR3 is 13 residues long. V was cut by 3 bases and J by 0 bases, with 5 bases left in between. The germline V gene has CDR1 MDHEN and CDR2 SYDVKM.

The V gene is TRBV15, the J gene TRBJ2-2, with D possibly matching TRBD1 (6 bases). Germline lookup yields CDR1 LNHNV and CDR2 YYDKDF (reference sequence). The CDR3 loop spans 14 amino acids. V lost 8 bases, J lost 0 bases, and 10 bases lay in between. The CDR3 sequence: CATSGVPNTGELFF. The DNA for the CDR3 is TGTGCCACCTCAGGGGTCCCGAACACCGGGGAGCTGTTTTTT.

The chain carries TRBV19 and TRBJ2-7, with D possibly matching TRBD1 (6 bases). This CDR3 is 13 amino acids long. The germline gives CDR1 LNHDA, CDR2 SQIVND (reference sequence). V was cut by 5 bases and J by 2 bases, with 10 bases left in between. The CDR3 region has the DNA TGTGCCAGTAGTCCTACAGGGACCTACGAGCAGTACTTC. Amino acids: CASSPTGTYEQYF.

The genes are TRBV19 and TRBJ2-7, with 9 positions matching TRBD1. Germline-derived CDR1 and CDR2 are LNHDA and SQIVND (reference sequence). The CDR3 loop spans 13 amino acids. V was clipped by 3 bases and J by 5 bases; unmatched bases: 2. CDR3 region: CASSIGTGNEQYF. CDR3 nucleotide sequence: TGTGCCAGTAGTATTGGGACAGGGAACGAGCAGTACTTC.

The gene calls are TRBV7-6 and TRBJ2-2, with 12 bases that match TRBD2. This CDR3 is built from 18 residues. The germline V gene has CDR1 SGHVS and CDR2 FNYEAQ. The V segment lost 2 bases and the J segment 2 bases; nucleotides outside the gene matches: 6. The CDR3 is CASSLSPSGGANTGELFF. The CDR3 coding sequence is TGTGCCAGCAGCTTATCCCCTAGCGGGGGGGCCAACACCGGGGAGCTGTTTTTT.

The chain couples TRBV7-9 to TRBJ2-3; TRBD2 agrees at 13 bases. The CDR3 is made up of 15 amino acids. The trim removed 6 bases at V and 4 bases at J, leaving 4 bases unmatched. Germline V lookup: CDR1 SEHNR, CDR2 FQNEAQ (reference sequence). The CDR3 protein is CASRSGLAGADTQYF. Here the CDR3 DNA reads TGTGCCAGCAGGAGCGGACTAGCGGGGGCAGATACGCAGTATTTT.

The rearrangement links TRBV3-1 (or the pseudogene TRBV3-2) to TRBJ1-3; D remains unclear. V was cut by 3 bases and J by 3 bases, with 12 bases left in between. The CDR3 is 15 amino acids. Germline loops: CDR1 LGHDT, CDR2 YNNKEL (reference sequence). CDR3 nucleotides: TGTGCCAGCAGCCAGCCCTGGAGTGATGGAAACACCATATATTTT. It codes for CASSQPWSDGNTIYF.

The CDR3, as DNA: TGTGCCAGCAGCCCAAGGGGCGCAAGTCGGACTAATGAAAAACTGTTTTTT. Its protein product is CASSPRGASRTNEKLFF. This chain joins TRBV7-9 and TRBJ1-4; perhaps TRBD1 as D (5 bases). CDR1 and CDR2 (germline): SEHNR, FQNEAQ (reference sequence). The CDR3 consists of 17 residues. V lost 5 bases and J 2 bases, leaving 18 bases between the germline ends.

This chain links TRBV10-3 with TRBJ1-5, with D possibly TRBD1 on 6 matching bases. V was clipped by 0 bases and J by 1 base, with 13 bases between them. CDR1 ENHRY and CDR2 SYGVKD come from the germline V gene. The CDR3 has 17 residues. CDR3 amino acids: CAISESEGGGSNQPQHF. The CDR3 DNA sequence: TGTGCCATCAGTGAGTCGGAGGGAGGGGGGAGCAATCAGCCCCAGCATTTT.

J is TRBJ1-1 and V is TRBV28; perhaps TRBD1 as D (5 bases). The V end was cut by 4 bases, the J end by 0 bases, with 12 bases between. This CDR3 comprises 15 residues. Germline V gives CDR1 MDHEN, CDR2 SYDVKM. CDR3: CASSSPGVMNTEAFF. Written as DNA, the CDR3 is TGTGCCAGCAGTTCCCCGGGGGTTATGAACACTGAAGCTTTCTTT.

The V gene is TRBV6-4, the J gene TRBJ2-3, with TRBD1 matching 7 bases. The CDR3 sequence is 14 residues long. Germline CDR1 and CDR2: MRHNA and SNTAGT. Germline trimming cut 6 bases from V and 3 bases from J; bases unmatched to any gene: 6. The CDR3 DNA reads TGTGCCAGCAGAGCCCGACAGGGAACAGATACGCAGTATTTT. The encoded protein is CASRARQGTDTQYF.

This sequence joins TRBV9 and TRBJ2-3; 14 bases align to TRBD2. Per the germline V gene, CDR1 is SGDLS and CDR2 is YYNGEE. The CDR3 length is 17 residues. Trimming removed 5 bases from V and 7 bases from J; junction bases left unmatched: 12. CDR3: CASSTTSGGAGGHTQYF. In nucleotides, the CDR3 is TGTGCCAGCAGTACGACTAGCGGGGGGGCCGGCGGTCATACGCAGTATTTT.

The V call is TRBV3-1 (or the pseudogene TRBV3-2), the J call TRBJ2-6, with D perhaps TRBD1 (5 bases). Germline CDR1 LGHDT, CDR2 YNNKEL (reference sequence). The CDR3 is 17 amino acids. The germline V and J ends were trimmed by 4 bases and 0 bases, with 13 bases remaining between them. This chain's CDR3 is CASSPQVTSSGANVLTF. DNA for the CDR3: TGTGCCAGCAGCCCACAGGTTACCAGCTCTGGGGCCAACGTCCTGACTTTC.

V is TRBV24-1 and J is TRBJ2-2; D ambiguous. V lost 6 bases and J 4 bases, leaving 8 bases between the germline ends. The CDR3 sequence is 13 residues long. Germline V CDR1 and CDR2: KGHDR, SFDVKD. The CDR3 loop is CATSHEPTGELFF. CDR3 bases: TGTGCCACCAGTCATGAGCCCACCGGGGAGCTGTTTTTT.

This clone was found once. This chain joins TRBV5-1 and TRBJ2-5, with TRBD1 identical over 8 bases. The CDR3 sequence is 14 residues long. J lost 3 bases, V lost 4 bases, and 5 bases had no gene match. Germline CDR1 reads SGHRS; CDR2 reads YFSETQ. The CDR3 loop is CASSNPGQEETQYF. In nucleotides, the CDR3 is TGCGCCAGCAGCAATCCGGGACAGGAAGAGACCCAGTACTTC.

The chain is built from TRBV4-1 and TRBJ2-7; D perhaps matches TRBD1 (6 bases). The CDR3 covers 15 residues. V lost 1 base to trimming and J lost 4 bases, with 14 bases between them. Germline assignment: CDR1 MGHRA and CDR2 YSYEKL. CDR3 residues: CASSQGDTPLYEQYF. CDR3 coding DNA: TGCGCCAGCAGCCAAGGGGACACTCCTTTATACGAGCAGTACTTC.

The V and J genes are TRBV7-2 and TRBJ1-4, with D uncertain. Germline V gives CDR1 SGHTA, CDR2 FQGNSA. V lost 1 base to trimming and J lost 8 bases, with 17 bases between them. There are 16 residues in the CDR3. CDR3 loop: CASSLVRGEVREKLFF. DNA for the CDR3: TGTGCCAGCAGCTTAGTGCGCGGGGAGGTCAGGGAAAAACTGTTTTTT.

The CDR3, as DNA: TGTGCCAGCAGCTTGCCGGGCGGGTCGTACTACGAGCAGTACTTC. Protein sequence: CASSLPGGSYYEQYF. This rearrangement joins TRBV5-4 to TRBJ2-7; tentative D call: TRBD2 (5 bases). CDR1 is SGHNT, CDR2 YYREEE, per germline (reference sequence). Trimming stripped 1 base from V and 3 bases from J, with 14 bases between. The CDR3 totals 15 residues.